This T cell receptor (beta chain) was identified during a study of T cell repertoires in cytomegalovirus infection. Germline assignment: CDR1 SGHTA and CDR2 FQGNSA. Deletions cut 1 base from V and 1 base from J, with 8 bases between. The CDR3 runs 14 residues. TCRdb re-called the reads through MiXCR, storing one row per CDR3 protein. The sample yields approximately 730,000 distinct CDR3 sequences, 30% to 35% seen once. This clonotype appeared many times. The antigen is undetermined. This sequence originates from a human donor in good health (CMV status not recorded). Some clones in this sample may be carry-over from other donors' samples. The chain is built from TRBV7-2 and TRBJ2-7; unclear D gene. Sequenced material: cultured PBMCs, taken from culture after CMV antigen stimulation. CDR3 amino acids: CASSLEAGSYEQYF. The CDR3 DNA reads as TGTGCCAGCAGCTTAGAGGCAGGTTCCTACGAGCAGTACTTC.